This TCR beta chain was identified during a study of blood T cell repertoires in COVID-19. Turning to the study itself: Acute and convalescent COVID-19 samples came from the United States, Italy and Spain.

The protocol was immunoSEQ multiplex PCR, while the TCRdb copy is restricted to in-frame clones and leaves out a portion. The profile shows 85,000 to 130,000 clones, 71% of them singletons. Losses at the gene ends were 5 bases for V and 4 bases for J; bases not matched to a gene: 3. The CDR3 totals 14 residues. The V gene's germline CDR1 is SGHAT and CDR2 FQNNGV. The chain links TRBV11-2 to TRBJ1-2; 11 bases are shared with TRBD1. The sequence was collected from a human donor with acute or convalescent COVID-19. The donor label of this sample is uncertain. Sequenced material: peripheral blood. In DNA form, the CDR3 reads TGTGCCAGCAGCATTGGACAGGGGGCCTATGGCTACACCTTC. Residues: CASSIGQGAYGYTF.